This is a list of T cell receptor beta chains from one sample in a study of lymphopenia after photon versus proton radiotherapy. Generated by immunoSEQ multiplex PCR, the TCRdb table keeps only in-frame clones and is missing some. Among 43,000 or so clones listed, 65% to 90% were seen once. The sample here was peripheral blood, taken from a patient treated with photon-based radiotherapy. The receptors derive from a man aged 35 to 55 with gastric cancer. Each CDR3 is given with its conserved first and last residue. Each record gives: V gene, clone size, J gene, D gene, CDR3 protein, CDR3 DNA. A D gene is named only where the DNA matches it firmly. Not every row has a clone size; where given, it reads once, few, many or a size class.

TRBV7-2,.,TRBJ1-1,.,CASSLEGINTEAFF,TGTGCCAGCAGCTTAGAGGGGATAAACACTGAAGCTTTCTTT
TRBV12-5,.,TRBJ2-7,.,CASAMGYEQYF,TGTGCTAGTGCCATGGGCTACGAGCAGTACTTC
TRBV5-1,.,TRBJ2-5,TRBD2,CASSGGDTSKKTQYF,TGCGCCAGCTCGGGGGGTGACACTAGCAAAAAGACCCAGTACTTC
TRBV6-4,.,TRBJ1-5,.,CASSVGVRQPQHF,TGTGCCAGCAGTGTGGGGGTCCGTCAGCCCCAGCATTTT
TRBV20-1,.,TRBJ2-7,.,CSATENYEQYF,TGCAGTGCTACTGAAAACTACGAGCAGTACTTC
TRBV6-6,medium-sized,TRBJ1-5,TRBD1,CASSYGQGGQPQHF,TGTGCCAGCAGTTACGGACAGGGTGGTCAGCCCCAGCATTTT
TRBV7-9,.,TRBJ2-2,.,CASSLTAGELFF,TGTGCCAGCAGCTTAACCGCCGGGGAGCTGTTTTTT
TRBV19,medium-sized,TRBJ1-2,.,CASSIRGRDGYTF,TGTGCCAGTAGTATAAGGGGAAGGGATGGCTACACCTTC
TRBV21-1,.,TRBJ1-1,.,CASSPGRMNTEAFF,TGTGCCAGCAGCCCCGGACGGATGAACACTGAAGCTTTCTTT
TRBV19,.,TRBJ1-2,.,CASSPGDYGYTF,TGTGCCAGTAGTCCCGGGGATTATGGCTACACCTTC
TRBV23-1,.,TRBJ2-2,.,CASSPPCREIGTGELFF,TGCGCCAGCAGTCCCCCATGCAGGGAGATCGGCACCGGGGAGCTGTTTTTT
TRBV5-1,.,TRBJ1-2,.,CASSLVASPEAGYTF,TGCGCCAGCAGCTTGGTGGCGTCCCCAGAGGCTGGCTACACCTTC
TRBV7-2,.,TRBJ1-2,.,CASSFRQVLSYGYTF,TGTGCCAGCAGCTTCCGACAAGTTCTGTCCTATGGCTACACCTTC
TRBV20-1,.,TRBJ1-1,.,CSASALTEAFF,TGCAGTGCTAGTGCGCTCACTGAAGCTTTCTTT
TRBV11-2,.,TRBJ1-2,.,CASSSGLYYGYTF,TGTGCCAGCAGCTCTGGTCTGTACTATGGCTACACCTTC
TRBV5-4,.,TRBJ1-1,TRBD1,CASSGTGTGWTEAFF,TGTGCCAGCAGCGGAACCGGGACAGGGTGGACTGAAGCTTTCTTT
TRBV6-4,.,TRBJ2-3,TRBD2,CASSAISGGATDTQYF,TGTGCCAGCAGCGCCATAAGCGGGGGGGCCACAGATACGCAGTATTTT
TRBV7-8,once,TRBJ1-2,.,CASSLPKQGYGYTF,TGTGCCAGCAGCTTACCAAAACAGGGTTATGGCTACACCTTC
TRBV30,once,TRBJ1-1,.,CAWSVGAGWTEAFF,TGTGCCTGGAGTGTCGGCGCAGGGTGGACTGAAGCTTTCTTT
TRBV9,.,TRBJ1-3,.,CASSVGARASGNTIYF,TGTGCCAGCAGCGTAGGGGCCAGGGCCTCTGGAAACACCATATATTTT
TRBV27,.,TRBJ2-7,TRBD1,CASSSLQGAAYEQYF,TGTGCCAGCAGTTCCCTGCAGGGGGCCGCGTACGAGCAGTACTTC
TRBV11-2,.,TRBJ2-7,.,CASSLGGGPGEQYF,TGTGCCAGCAGCTTAGGTGGGGGCCCTGGCGAGCAGTACTTC
TRBV7-9,.,TRBJ2-2,.,CASSSRDSSGELFF,TGTGCCAGCAGCAGTCGGGACTCCTCCGGGGAGCTGTTTTTT
TRBV6-5,.,TRBJ2-2,TRBD2,CASRREGDTGELFF,TGTGCCAGCAGGAGGGAGGGAGACACCGGGGAGCTGTTTTTT